These 21 T cell receptor beta chains were sequenced from one sample in a study of blood T cells in healthy people across ages. A second PCR, run for roughly 7 to 11 cycles, used a sample-barcoded 5' primer plus a J-beta primer mix. MiXCR, run by TCRdb on the 5' RACE reads, gives a single entry per CDR3 protein. This table has approximately 1.5 million distinct CDR3 sequences, under 55% appearing once. The sequencing sample was made of blood. The receptors here all came from a woman aged 18-29 years in good health.

This clonotype was seen a handful of times. The V call is TRBV24-1, the J call TRBJ1-2; TRBD1 matches at 9 bases. Unmatched junction bases numbered 6, after V lost 6 bases and J lost 5 bases. Germline V gene sequence: CDR1 KGHDR, CDR2 SFDVKD. The CDR3 has 14 residues. The CDR3 region is CATSTRDRVYGYTF. CDR3 in DNA: TGTGCCACCAGTACCCGGGACAGGGTATATGGCTACACCTTC.

The chain joins TRBV12-3 or TRBV12-4 to TRBJ2-5, with TRBD1 as a possible D gene (7 bases). This CDR3 comprises 15 residues. V was shortened by 5 bases and J by 3 bases, with 16 bases between the two germline ends. CDR3 loop: CASSVRTGGEETQYF. The CDR3 DNA follows: TGTGCCAGCAGTGTTAGGACAGGAGGGGAAGAGACCCAGTACTTC.

This chain connects TRBV27 to TRBJ2-7; D is unclear. V lost 0 bases, J lost 2 bases, and 14 bases lay in between. CDR3 length: 16 residues. CDR1 is MNHEY and CDR2 is SMNVEV in the germline V gene (reference sequence). CDR3 region: CASSLSESGPTYEQYF. CDR3 sequence (DNA): TGTGCCAGCAGTTTATCGGAAAGTGGCCCAACCTACGAGCAGTACTTC.

The chain combines TRBV20-1 with TRBJ1-2; unclear D gene. With 3 bases removed from V and 2 bases from J, the gap between germline ends came to 25 bases. The CDR3 is 18 residues long. The germline CDR1 and CDR2 sequences are DFQATT and SNEGSKA (reference sequence). The DNA for the CDR3 is TGCAGTGCTAGTAAGTTCGGCTTCCCGACGGGCTTGAACTATGGCTACACCTTC. Encoded protein: CSASKFGFPTGLNYGYTF.

The rearrangement uses TRBV4-3 and TRBJ2-7; the match to TRBD2 covers 8 bases. CDR3 length equals 16 residues. V dropped 1 base and J dropped 4; count of bases not matched to a gene: 9. Germline CDR1 is LGHNA and CDR2 is YSLEER. The CDR3 reads CASSQGVGRAVYEQYF. The CDR3 bases are TGCGCCAGCAGCCAAGGGGTCGGGAGGGCCGTTTACGAGCAGTACTTC.

V usage is TRBV20-1 and J usage is TRBJ1-4, with unresolved D. This CDR3 region has 14 residues. The V end was cut by 0 bases, the J end by 5 bases, with 10 bases between. The germline CDR1 and CDR2 sequences are DFQATT and SNEGSKA (reference sequence). CDR3 sequence reads: CSARDLGLNEKLFF. CDR3 in DNA: TGCAGTGCTAGAGATCTAGGCCTAAATGAAAAACTGTTTTTT.

At least ten counts were recorded for this clonotype. The chain has TRBV27 and TRBJ2-1; TRBD2 agrees at 11 bases. Germline-derived CDR1 and CDR2 are MNHEY and SMNVEV (reference sequence). This CDR3 has 14 residues. J was trimmed by 8 bases and V by 5 bases; bases with no gene match: 5. The CDR3 reads CASSLGLAVDEQFF. Here the CDR3 DNA reads TGTGCCAGCAGTCTGGGACTAGCGGTCGATGAGCAGTTCTTC.

The chain uses TRBV6-1 and TRBJ1-4; D is perhaps TRBD1 (5 bases). Germline lookup yields CDR1 MNHNS and CDR2 SASEGT. The V gene lost 0 bases and the J gene lost 0 bases, with 11 bases spanning the gap. The CDR3 runs to 17 residues. The CDR3: CASSEAWGSATNEKLFF. In DNA, the CDR3 is TGTGCCAGCAGTGAAGCTTGGGGCAGTGCAACTAATGAAAAACTGTTTTTT.

This clonotype has just a few counts. The rearrangement links TRBV12-3 or TRBV12-4 to TRBJ2-3; maybe TRBD2 (6 bases). Trimming shortened V by 8 bases and J by 2 bases, and 14 bases separated the two germline ends. The CDR3 consists of 14 residues. CDR3 DNA sequence: TGTGCCAGCGTTCCGGGACTCCCCACAGATACGCAGTATTTT. It specifies CASVPGLPTDTQYF.

This clonotype occurred a few times. One end of the junction varies from germline; a read error may be responsible. The V and J genes are TRBV4-3 and TRBJ1-3, with 7 positions matching TRBD1. Germline V gives CDR1 LGHNA, CDR2 YSLEER. This CDR3 has 15 amino acids. CDR3 in DNA: TGCGCCAGCAGCCAGAGACAGGGCCCTGGGAACACCATATATTTT. Translating gives CASSQRQGPGNTIYF.

The chain recombines TRBV7-9 with TRBJ1-1, with D possibly being TRBD1 (5 bases). Germline V CDR1 and CDR2: SEHNR, FQNEAQ (reference sequence). The CDR3 totals 14 residues. Trimming removed 5 bases from V and 3 bases from J, with 13 bases in between. CDR3 in DNA: TGTGCCAGCAGCCCCTCGGGGCTGGACACTGAAGCTTTCTTT. Amino acid sequence: CASSPSGLDTEAFF.

The V gene is TRBV2, the J gene TRBJ2-7; weak D call: TRBD1 (5 bases). Trimming shortened V by 7 bases and J by 2 bases, and 15 bases separated the two germline ends. The CDR3 spans 14 residues. Germline V lookup: CDR1 SNHLY, CDR2 FYNNEI. The CDR3 nucleotides are TGTGCCAGCAACTTCCGCGACAGTCCCTACGAGCAGTACTTC. Protein product: CASNFRDSPYEQYF.

The chain joins TRBV20-1 to TRBJ2-1; D possibly corresponds to TRBD2 (5 bases). V lost 0 bases and J lost 7, with 10 bases in between. Per the germline V gene, CDR1 is DFQATT and CDR2 is SNEGSKA (reference sequence). The CDR3 is made up of 13 amino acids. As DNA, the CDR3 is TGCAGTGCTAGAGATCGGTCGGGGAATGAGCAGTTCTTC. This gives the protein CSARDRSGNEQFF.

The gene calls are TRBV6-2 or TRBV6-3 and TRBJ2-7, with TRBD2 as a possible D gene (6 bases). In germline, CDR1 is MNHEY, CDR2 SVGEGT. Trimming removed 8 bases from V and 6 bases from J, with 14 bases in between. The CDR3 totals 12 residues. The CDR3 region is CASAPRRGEQYF. The CDR3 nucleotides are TGTGCCAGCGCACCTAGGAGGGGCGAGCAGTACTTC.

The chain is built from TRBV29-1 and TRBJ2-7; possible D gene TRBD2, 5 bases. Trimming shortened V by 7 bases and J by 0 bases, and 19 bases separated the two germline ends. From germline, CDR1 is SQVTM and CDR2 ANQGSEA. This CDR3 region has 15 residues. The CDR3 is CSALNTGLSSYEQYF. The CDR3 nucleotides are TGCAGCGCCTTGAACACTGGACTGAGCTCCTACGAGCAGTACTTC.

V usage is TRBV9 and J usage is TRBJ2-1, with D uncertain. V lost 1 base to trimming and J lost 4 bases, with 12 bases between them. This CDR3 has 15 amino acids. The germline gives CDR1 SGDLS, CDR2 YYNGEE. The DNA for the CDR3 is TGTGCCAGCAGCGTAAACCGGGTGGATTACAATGAGCAGTTCTTC. Residues: CASSVNRVDYNEQFF.

This clonotype has a handful of counts. J is TRBJ1-1 and V is TRBV30, with unresolved D. The germline V gene encodes CDR1 GTSNPN and CDR2 SVGIG (reference sequence). The CDR3 totals 13 residues. The V gene lost 0 bases and the J gene lost 1 base, with 6 bases spanning the gap. The CDR3 bases are TGTGCCTGGAGTGTTCGGAGGAACACTGAAGCTTTCTTT. This sequence encodes CAWSVRRNTEAFF.

This clonotype was found a few times. The chain links TRBV20-1 to TRBJ1-1, with D unresolved. The germline V gene encodes CDR1 DFQATT and CDR2 SNEGSKA (reference sequence). V dropped 4 bases and J dropped 5 bases, with 14 bases sitting between them. The CDR3 sequence is 13 residues long. The CDR3 sequence is CSATRTGRTEAFF. Here the CDR3 DNA reads TGCAGTGCTACTAGGACGGGTAGGACTGAAGCTTTCTTT.

The CDR3 coding sequence is TGTGCCAGCAGTGCCCTGGGGGCAGAGACCCAGTACTTC. Translation gives CASSALGAETQYF. The chain recombines TRBV12-3 or TRBV12-4 with TRBJ2-5, with a tentative D call TRBD1 (6 bases). Trimming shortened V by 5 bases and J by 4 bases, and 11 bases separated the two germline ends. The CDR3 length is 13 residues.

This chain joins TRBV29-1 and TRBJ2-2; a weak D match, TRBD1 (6 bases). Between the trimmed V and J ends, which lost 3 bases and 4 bases, there was a span of 15 bases. The CDR3 is 15 amino acids. CDR1 SQVTM and CDR2 ANQGSEA come from the germline V gene. CDR3 in DNA: TGCAGCGTTGACGGCAGGGGCCCTCCCACCGGGGAGCTGTTTTTT. It translates to CSVDGRGPPTGELFF.

The CDR3 region is CASRIDRAYGYTF. The CDR3 bases are TGTGCCAGCAGAATCGACAGGGCCTATGGCTACACCTTC. The chain uses TRBV6-2 or TRBV6-3 and TRBJ1-2; 7 bases map to TRBD1. Per germline, CDR1 MNHEY and CDR2 SVGEGT. V gave up 6 bases and J gave up 4 bases; unmatched junction bases: 5. This CDR3 has 13 residues.